Listed below are T cell receptor beta chains from one sample, sequenced in a study of T cells in Graves' hyperthyroidism and ophthalmopathy. MiXCR, applied by TCRdb to the multiplex PCR reads, yields one record per CDR3 protein. Here the sample spans under 400,000 distinct CDR3 sequences, about 21% being singletons. Material for sequencing was blood. The receptors derive from a woman in her fifties or sixties with Graves' hyperthyroidism. CDR3s include the opening cysteine and the closing phenylalanine or tryptophan. D genes are given only for firm matches. Clone size is given for some rows only: seen once, a few or many times, or a class if the clone is expanded.

many	TRBV3-1	-	TRBJ1-4	CASSQSGTNEKLFF	TGTGCCAGCAGCCAATCAGGGACTAATGAAAAACTGTTTTTT
many	TRBV6-1	-	TRBJ1-1	CASTLDEGLGGEAFF	TGTGCCAGCACCCTTGATGAGGGGCTAGGAGGGGAAGCTTTCTTT
-	TRBV10-3	-	TRBJ2-3	CAISVGTTDTQYF	TGTGCCATCAGTGTAGGTACCACAGATACGCAGTATTTT
many	TRBV6-1	-	TRBJ2-7	CASSGRQNYEQYF	TGTGCCAGCAGTGGCAGACAGAACTACGAGCAGTACTTC
-	TRBV10-3	-	TRBJ1-2	CAISESPTNYGYTF	TGTGCCATCAGTGAGTCGCCAACTAACTATGGCTACACCTTC
few	TRBV19	TRBD1	TRBJ2-7	CASRETGTVTYEQYF	TGTGCCAGTAGGGAGACCGGGACAGTGACCTACGAGCAGTACTTC
-	TRBV7-9	-	TRBJ2-4	CASSLNTRGIQYF	TGTGCCAGCAGCTTGAACACCCGGGGCATTCAGTACTTC
-	TRBV9	-	TRBJ1-2	CASSPGGDYGYTF	TGTGCCAGCAGCCCCGGTGGTGACTATGGCTACACCTTC
-	TRBV7-3	-	TRBJ2-2	CASSSNTGGELFF	TGTGCCAGCAGCTCGAACACCGGAGGGGAGCTGTTTTTT
-	TRBV20-1	TRBD2	TRBJ2-7	CSAKGSGRAYEQYF	TGCAGTGCTAAGGGTAGCGGGAGGGCCTACGAGCAGTACTTC
few	TRBV10-3	TRBD1	TRBJ1-5	CAIRGQGNQPQHF	TGTGCCATCAGGGGACAGGGAAATCAGCCCCAGCATTTT
-	TRBV20-1	-	TRBJ2-1	CSARDPSGDSNEQFF	TGCAGTGCTAGAGATCCATCGGGGGACTCCAATGAGCAGTTCTTC
many	TRBV27	-	TRBJ1-1	CASSSEYIGTEAFF	TGTGCCAGCAGTTCAGAATATATTGGCACTGAAGCTTTCTTT
-	TRBV20-1	TRBD1	TRBJ2-1	CSARDGTAYNEQFF	TGCAGTGCTAGAGATGGGACAGCCTACAATGAGCAGTTCTTC
few	TRBV6-1	TRBD1	TRBJ2-3	CASREGQGASDTQYF	TGTGCCAGCAGGGAAGGACAGGGGGCCTCAGATACGCAGTATTTT
few	TRBV19	-	TRBJ2-7	CASTPTGQTLLDEQYF	TGTGCCAGTACCCCCACTGGGCAGACCTTATTGGACGAGCAGTACTTC
many	TRBV9	TRBD2	TRBJ2-7	CASGGEAGLEQYF	TGTGCCAGCGGTGGGGAAGCGGGGCTCGAGCAGTACTTC
many	TRBV12-3/TRBV12-4	-	TRBJ2-3	CASSLDNTDTQYF	TGTGCCAGCAGTTTAGATAACACAGATACGCAGTATTTT
-	TRBV20-1	-	TRBJ1-5	CSAREMSGPQHF	TGCAGTGCTAGAGAGATGAGCGGGCCCCAGCATTTT
few	TRBV5-6	TRBD2	TRBJ2-1	CASSWGRGGFNEQFF	TGTGCCAGCAGCTGGGGCCGGGGGGGGTTCAATGAGCAGTTCTTC
many	TRBV2	TRBD1	TRBJ2-1	CASSERTGNEQFF	TGTGCCAGCAGTGAACGGACAGGCAATGAGCAGTTCTTC
many	TRBV3-1	-	TRBJ1-5	CASSQNALGSNQPQHF	TGTGCCAGCAGCCAAAACGCGCTTGGGAGCAATCAGCCCCAGCATTTT
few	TRBV5-1	-	TRBJ2-7	CASSLGPSFYEQYF	TGCGCCAGCAGCTTGGGACCTTCATTCTACGAGCAGTACTTC
-	TRBV30	TRBD2	TRBJ2-3	CAWALGSGEADTQYF	TGTGCCTGGGCCCTGGGAAGCGGGGAGGCAGATACGCAGTATTTT
many	TRBV6-1	TRBD2	TRBJ2-3	CASSKSGLAPTDTQYF	TGTGCCAGCAGTAAATCCGGACTAGCGCCCACAGATACGCAGTATTTT